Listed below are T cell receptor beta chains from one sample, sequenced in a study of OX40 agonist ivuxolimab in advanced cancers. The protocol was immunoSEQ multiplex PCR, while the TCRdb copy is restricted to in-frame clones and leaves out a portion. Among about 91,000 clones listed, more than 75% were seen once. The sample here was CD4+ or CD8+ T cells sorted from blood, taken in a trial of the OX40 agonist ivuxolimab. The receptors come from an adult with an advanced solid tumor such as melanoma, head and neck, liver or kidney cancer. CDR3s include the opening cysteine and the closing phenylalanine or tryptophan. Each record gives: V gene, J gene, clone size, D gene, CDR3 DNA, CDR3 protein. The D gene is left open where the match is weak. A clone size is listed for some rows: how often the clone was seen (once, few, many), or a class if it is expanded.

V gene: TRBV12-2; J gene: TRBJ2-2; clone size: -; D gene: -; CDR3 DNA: TGTGCAAGTCGCGAAACTTTCGGGACCGGGGAGCTGTTTTTT; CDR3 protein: CASRETFGTGELFF
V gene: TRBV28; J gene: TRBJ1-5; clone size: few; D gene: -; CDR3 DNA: TGTGCCAGCACCCTCGGGGGGATTAGCAATCAGCCCCAGCATTTT; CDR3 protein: CASTLGGISNQPQHF
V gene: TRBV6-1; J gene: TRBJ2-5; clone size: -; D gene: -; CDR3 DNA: TGTGCCAGCAGTGAAAGGGGCACGGAGACCCAGTACTTC; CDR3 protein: CASSERGTETQYF
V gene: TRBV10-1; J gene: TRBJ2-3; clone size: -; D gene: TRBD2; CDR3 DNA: TGCGCCAGCAGTCCGGGACTAGCGGGAAGCACAGATACGCAGTATTTT; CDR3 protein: CASSPGLAGSTDTQYF
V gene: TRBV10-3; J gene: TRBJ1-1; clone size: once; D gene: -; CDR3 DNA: TGTGCCATCAGTGGCGGACTGAGAAACACTGAAGCTTTCTTT; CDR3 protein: CAISGGLRNTEAFF
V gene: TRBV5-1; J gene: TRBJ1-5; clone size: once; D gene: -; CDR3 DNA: TGCGCCAGCAGACGTGGTTCGGGGCAGCCCCAGCATTTT; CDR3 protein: CASRRGSGQPQHF
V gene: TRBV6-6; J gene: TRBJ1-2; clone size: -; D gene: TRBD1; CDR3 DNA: TGTGCCACTTACGACAGGGGGTTTAACTATGGCTACACCTTC; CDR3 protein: CATYDRGFNYGYTF
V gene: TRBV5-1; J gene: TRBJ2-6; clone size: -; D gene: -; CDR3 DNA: TGCGCCAGCAGCTTGGGGGGGCACTCTGGGGCCAACGTCCTGACTTTC; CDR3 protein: CASSLGGHSGANVLTF
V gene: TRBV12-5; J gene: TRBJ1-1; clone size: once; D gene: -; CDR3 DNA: TGTGCTAGTGGTTTGGGAACAGGGAGAGCTTTCTTT; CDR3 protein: CASGLGTGRAFF
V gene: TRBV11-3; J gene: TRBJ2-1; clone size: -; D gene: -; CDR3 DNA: TGTGCCAGCAGCTCGGCGGCACACAATGAGCAGTTCTTC; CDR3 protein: CASSSAAHNEQFF
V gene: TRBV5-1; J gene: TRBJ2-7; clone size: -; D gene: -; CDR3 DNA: TGCGCCAGCAGCTTACAGGAATCCTACGAGCAGTACTTC; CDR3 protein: CASSLQESYEQYF
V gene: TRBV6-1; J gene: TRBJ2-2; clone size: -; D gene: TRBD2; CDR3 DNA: TGTGCCAGCATTGGGACTAGCGGGAACACCGGGGAGCTGTTTTTT; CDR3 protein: CASIGTSGNTGELFF
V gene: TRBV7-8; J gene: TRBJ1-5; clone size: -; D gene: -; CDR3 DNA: TGTGCCAGCAGCTTATCAGGGGCTGATCAGCCCCAGCATTTT; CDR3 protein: CASSLSGADQPQHF
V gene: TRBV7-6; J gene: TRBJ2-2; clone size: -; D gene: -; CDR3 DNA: TGTGCCAGCAGCTTAAGTCTAGCTGCGACCGGGGAGCTGTTTTTT; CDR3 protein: CASSLSLAATGELFF
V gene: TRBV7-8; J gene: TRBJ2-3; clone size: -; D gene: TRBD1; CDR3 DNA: TGTGCCAGCAACCCCGGGACAGGGTTTACAGATACGCAGTATTTT; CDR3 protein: CASNPGTGFTDTQYF
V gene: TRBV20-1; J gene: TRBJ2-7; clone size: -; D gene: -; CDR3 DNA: TGCAGTGCCCACAGGGCCTACGAGCAGTACTTC; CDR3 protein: CSAHRAYEQYF
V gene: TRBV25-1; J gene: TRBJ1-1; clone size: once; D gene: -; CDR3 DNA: TGTGCCACCTTAAGGGGGGCAGGCCTGAACACTGAAGCTTTCTTT; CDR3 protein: CATLRGAGLNTEAFF
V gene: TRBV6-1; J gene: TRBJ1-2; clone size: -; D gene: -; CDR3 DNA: TGTGCCAGCAGTGAGGCAGGGGAGGGCGTCTATGGCTACACCTTC; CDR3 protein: CASSEAGEGVYGYTF
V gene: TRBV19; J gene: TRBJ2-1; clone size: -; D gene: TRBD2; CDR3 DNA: TGTGCCAGTAGTATCACTAGCGGGAGGGCCTACAATGAGCAGTTCTTC; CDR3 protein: CASSITSGRAYNEQFF
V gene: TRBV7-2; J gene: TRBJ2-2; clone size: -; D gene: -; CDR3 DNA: TGTGCCAGCAGCTTAGGTCTTGCGACGGGCACCGGGGAGCTGTTTTTT; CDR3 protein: CASSLGLATGTGELFF
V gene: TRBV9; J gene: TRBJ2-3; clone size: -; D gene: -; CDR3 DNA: TGTGCCAGCAGCGTAGACGGCAGCGTAGCTGGTGGAGATACGCAGTATTTT; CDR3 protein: CASSVDGSVAGGDTQYF
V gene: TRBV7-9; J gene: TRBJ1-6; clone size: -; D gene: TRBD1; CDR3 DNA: TGTGCCAGCAGAACCGGGACAGACCGTTCACCCCTCCACTTT; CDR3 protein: CASRTGTDRSPLHF
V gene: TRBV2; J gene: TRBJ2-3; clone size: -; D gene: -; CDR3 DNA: TGTGCCAGCAGTGTTCGTGGGGAAACAGATACGCAGTATTTT; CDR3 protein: CASSVRGETDTQYF